The clone carrying this T cell receptor (beta chain) was detected a few times. This sample is drawn from a study of radiotherapy plus CTLA-4 blockade in lung cancer. This CDR3 has 14 amino acids. V was cut by 2 bases and J by 7 bases, with 9 bases left in between. The germline gives CDR1 SEHNR, CDR2 FQNEAQ (reference sequence). Clones were read by immunoSEQ multiplex PCR, and TCRdb kept only the in-frame ones, dropping some. The data show tens of thousands of clones, around 85% seen once. The source material was peripheral blood, sampled from a patient treated with radiotherapy plus ipilimumab. This receptor was identified in a human donor with non-small cell lung cancer who had a partial response to radiotherapy plus ipilimumab. The chain is built from TRBV7-9 and TRBJ1-6; D unclear. The CDR3 spells CASSLSTTNSPLHF. The CDR3 nucleotides are TGTGCCAGCAGCTTATCCACGACAAATTCACCCCTCCACTTT.